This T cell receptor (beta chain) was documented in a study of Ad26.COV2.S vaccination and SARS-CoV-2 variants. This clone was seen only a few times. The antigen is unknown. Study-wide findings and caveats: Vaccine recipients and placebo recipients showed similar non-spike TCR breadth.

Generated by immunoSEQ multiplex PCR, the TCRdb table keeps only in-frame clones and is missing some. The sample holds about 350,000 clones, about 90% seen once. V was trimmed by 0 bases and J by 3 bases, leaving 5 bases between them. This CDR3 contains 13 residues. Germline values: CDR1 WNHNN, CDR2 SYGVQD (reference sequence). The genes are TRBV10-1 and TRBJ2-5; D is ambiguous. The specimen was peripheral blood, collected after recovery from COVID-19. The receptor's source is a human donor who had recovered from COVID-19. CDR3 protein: CASSESTEETQYF. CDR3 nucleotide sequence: TGCGCCAGCAGTGAGTCGACGGAAGAGACCCAGTACTTC.